One and the same sample provided the 9 T cell receptor beta chains below, sequenced in a study of shared clonotypes between healthy human individuals. Method: immunoSEQ multiplex PCR; TCRdb's copy keeps in-frame clones and lacks some. The sample yields roughly 530,000 clones, approximately 95% seen once. Input material: naive CD4+ T cells sorted from blood. Subset reported: CD45RA+ positively selected. These TCRs come from a young woman in good health.

This clone was recorded only once. The chain combines TRBV30 with TRBJ2-7; TRBD2 matches at 7 bases. V shed 4 bases and J 0 bases; nucleotides not matched to a gene: 9. CDR1 is GTSNPN, CDR2 SVGIG, per germline (reference sequence). This CDR3 comprises 15 residues. CDR3 coding DNA: TGTGCCTGGACGGCCGGGGGGACGGTCTCCTACGAGCAGTACTTC. It encodes CAWTAGGTVSYEQYF.

The chain uses TRBV14 and TRBJ2-3; 7 bases line up with TRBD2. From germline, CDR1 is SGHDN and CDR2 FVKESK. The CDR3 spans 16 residues. Trimming cost V 3 bases and J 3 bases; bases outside gene matches: 9. The CDR3 spells CASSQGSGMNTDTQYF. The CDR3 DNA reads TGTGCCAGCAGCCAGGGAAGCGGGATGAATACAGATACGCAGTATTTT.

The CDR3, as DNA: TGCAGCGTTTCCGCAGATAGCGGGAACCAAGAGACCCAGTACTTC. Translating it yields CSVSADSGNQETQYF. The chain recombines TRBV29-1 with TRBJ2-5, with 8 bases that match TRBD2. This CDR3 is 15 amino acids long. Germline values: CDR1 SQVTM, CDR2 ANQGSEA. Trimming cost V 5 bases and J 0 bases; bases outside gene matches: 8.

The rearrangement joins TRBV15 to TRBJ1-2, with D uncertain. This CDR3 is built from 13 residues. Between the trimmed V and J ends, which lost 5 bases and 6 bases, there was a span of 13 bases. Germline CDR1 LNHNV, CDR2 YYDKDF (reference sequence). The CDR3 spells CATSAQPTNGYTF. DNA of the CDR3: TGTGCCACCAGCGCCCAACCGACAAATGGCTACACCTTC. Using reference TRBV15 and TRBJ1-2 for the parts outside the CDR3, the full variable domain is DAMVIQNPRYQVTQFGKPVTLSCSQTLNHNVMYWYQQKSSQAPKLLFHYYDKDFNNEADTPDNFQSRRPNTSFCFLDIRSPGLGDTAMYLCATSAQPTNGYTFGSGTRLTVV.

The rearrangement links TRBV6-5 to TRBJ2-7; possibly TRBD1 for D (5 bases). The CDR3 extends over 13 amino acids. Trimming cost V 0 bases and J 4 bases, with 7 bases left between them. Germline V gives CDR1 MNHEY, CDR2 SVGAGI. As DNA, the CDR3 is TGTGCCAGCAGTTACTCACAGGAATACGAGCAGTACTTC. Translated, it gives CASSYSQEYEQYF.

A few counts support this clone. This sequence joins TRBV19 and TRBJ2-2, with D uncertain. The CDR3 is made up of 11 amino acids. Trimming left V 7 bases short and J 6 bases short, with 6 bases between. Germline V gene data show CDR1 as LNHDA and CDR2 as SQIVND (reference sequence). CDR3 protein: CASNIPGELFF. The CDR3 bases are TGTGCCAGTAACATTCCCGGGGAGCTGTTTTTT.

DNA for the CDR3: TGTGCCAGCAGCACGACGACAGGGTACGAGCAGTACTTC. Amino acids: CASSTTTGYEQYF. V usage is TRBV11-2 and J usage is TRBJ2-7; 7 bases fit TRBD1. CDR3 length: 13 residues. The J segment lost 4 bases and the V segment lost 5 bases, leaving 5 bases of the junction unmatched. Looked up from germline, CDR1 is SGHAT and CDR2 is FQNNGV.

J is TRBJ2-7 and V is TRBV5-4; D is tentatively TRBD1 or TRBD2 (5 bases each). V lost 2 bases and J lost 3, with 18 bases in between. Germline-derived CDR1 and CDR2 are SGHNT and YYREEE (reference sequence). The CDR3 has 16 amino acids. The CDR3 spells CASSFRETNWDYEQYF. CDR3 nucleotide sequence: TGTGCCAGCAGCTTCAGGGAGACAAACTGGGACTACGAGCAGTACTTC.

V usage is TRBV5-4 and J usage is TRBJ2-7; 11 bases match TRBD2. The J segment lost 1 base and the V segment lost 0 bases, leaving 3 bases of the junction unmatched. Per the germline V gene, CDR1 is SGHNT and CDR2 is YYREEE (reference sequence). This CDR3 comprises 16 residues. CDR3 protein: CASSLDLAGGSYEQYF. The CDR3 bases are TGTGCCAGCAGCTTGGACCTAGCGGGAGGTTCCTACGAGCAGTACTTC.